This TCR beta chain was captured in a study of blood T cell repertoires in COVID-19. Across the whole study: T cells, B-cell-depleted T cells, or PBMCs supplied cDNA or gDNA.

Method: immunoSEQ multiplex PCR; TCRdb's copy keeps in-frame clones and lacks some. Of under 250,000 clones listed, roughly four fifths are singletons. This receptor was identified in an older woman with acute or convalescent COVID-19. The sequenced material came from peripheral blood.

The CDR3 protein is CASSPTTYGDEQYF. The CDR3 DNA sequence: TGTGCCAGCAGTCCGACCACCTACGGGGACGAGCAGTACTTC. J is TRBJ2-7 and V is TRBV27; weak D call: TRBD2 (5 bases). This CDR3 spans 14 amino acids. The V and J ends lost 5 bases and 5 bases respectively, with 16 bases between them. CDR1 is MNHEY and CDR2 is SMNVEV in the germline V gene (reference sequence).